The present TCR beta chain was sequenced within a study of T cells in Graves' hyperthyroidism and ophthalmopathy. Authors of the study amplified TCR beta CDR3 regions from RNA transcripts. With the HTBI primer set, the TCR CDR3 went through a first round of RT-PCR. TCRdb itself ran the multiplex PCR reads through MiXCR, one entry per CDR3 protein. The repertoire consists of approximately 520,000 distinct CDR3 sequences, with less than 25% occurring once and the leading ten covering more than 25%. As for this clonotype: This may be a read error, as it is one base from a much larger clone.

Germline values: CDR1 DFQATT, CDR2 SNEGSKA (reference sequence). The CDR3 extends over 14 amino acids. The chain is built from TRBV20-1 and TRBJ1-5, with no clear D. The receptor was isolated from a man younger than 35 with Graves' hyperthyroidism. What was sequenced was blood. The CDR3 nucleotides are TGCAGTGCTCCCGCCGACGGGCGCAATCGGCCCCAGCATTTT. It yields the protein CSAPADGRNRPQHF.